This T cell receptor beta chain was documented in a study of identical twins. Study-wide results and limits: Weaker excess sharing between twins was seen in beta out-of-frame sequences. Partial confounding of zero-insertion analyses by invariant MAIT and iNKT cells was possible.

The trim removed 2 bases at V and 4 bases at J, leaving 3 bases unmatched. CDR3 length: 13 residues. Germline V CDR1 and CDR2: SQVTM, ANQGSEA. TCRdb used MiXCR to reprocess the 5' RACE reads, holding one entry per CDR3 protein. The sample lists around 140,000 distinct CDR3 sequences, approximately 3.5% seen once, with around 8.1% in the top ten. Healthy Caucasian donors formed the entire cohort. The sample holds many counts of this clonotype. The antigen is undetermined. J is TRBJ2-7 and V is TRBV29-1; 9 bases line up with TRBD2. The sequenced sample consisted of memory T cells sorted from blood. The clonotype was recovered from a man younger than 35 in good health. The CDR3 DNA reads TGCAGCGTTGAATATAGCGGGAGATACGAGCAGTACTTC. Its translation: CSVEYSGRYEQYF.